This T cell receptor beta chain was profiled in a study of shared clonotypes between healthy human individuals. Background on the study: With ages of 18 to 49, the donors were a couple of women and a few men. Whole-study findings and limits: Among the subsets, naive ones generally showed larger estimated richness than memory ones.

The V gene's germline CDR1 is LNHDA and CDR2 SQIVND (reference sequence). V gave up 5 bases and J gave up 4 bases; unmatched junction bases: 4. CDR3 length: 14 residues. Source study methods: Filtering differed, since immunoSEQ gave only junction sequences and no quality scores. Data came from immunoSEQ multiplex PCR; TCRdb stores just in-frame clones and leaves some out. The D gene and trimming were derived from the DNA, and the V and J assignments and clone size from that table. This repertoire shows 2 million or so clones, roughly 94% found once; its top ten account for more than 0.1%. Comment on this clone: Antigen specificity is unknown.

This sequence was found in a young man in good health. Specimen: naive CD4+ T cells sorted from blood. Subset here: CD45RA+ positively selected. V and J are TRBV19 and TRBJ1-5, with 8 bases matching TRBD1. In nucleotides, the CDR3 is TGTGCCAGTAGTGCGGACAGGGCGAATCAGCCCCAGCATTTT. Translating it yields CASSADRANQPQHF.